Included here is one T cell receptor beta chain sequence, with context. Its antigen remains undetermined. Within one base of it there is no much larger clone, and no base qualities were kept. The sample originates from a study of blood T cell repertoires in COVID-19 (dated by TCRdb to 2020 to 2022). Describing the broader study: Samples covering the acute and convalescent phases of COVID-19 were provided by collaborators in the United States, Italy and Spain. The prospective study material was composed of cDNA or gDNA derived from T cells, B-cell-depleted T cells, or PBMCs. The dataset comprised deeply sampled blood TCRbeta repertoires from subjects exposed to, actively infected with, or recovered from COVID-19. A freely available public database, intended as a resource for researchers studying the immune response to SARS-CoV-2, is where the repertoires were released. Samples came from the ongoing ImmuneRACE study (first 160 participants) plus 1,254 subjects from 6 global collaborators. Sample metadata almost always included a de-identified subject ID, COVID-19 status, age in years and sex. Where available, HLA class I and class II types were obtained from metadata supplied by the sample provider rather than from assay-based typing.

The CDR3, cysteine through phenylalanine, is 16 amino acids long. Left in the record is the CDR3 DNA by itself, 48 bases read in frame from the first base. The CDR1 and CDR2 encoded by the germline V gene are MGHRA and YSYEKL. V was cut back by 0 bases and J by 6 bases, leaving a gap of 14 bases between them. TCRbeta CDR3 regions were amplified from genomic DNA using the immunoSEQ Assay, a bias-controlled multiplex PCR. In the authors' own workflow: Nucleated cell counts per sample were estimated from amplification of reference gene primers within the assay. Sequence reads were collapsed and filtered to measure the absolute abundance of every unique TCRbeta CDR3 rearrangement. For each sample, productive Simpson clonality was calculated by taking the square root of Simpson's diversity index across productive rearrangements. TCRdb limited this immuneACCESS table to in-frame rearrangements with V and J called. A share of clones is missing; checked studies link under half to unresolved V genes, and the rest is unexplained. The D gene and trimming were derived from the DNA, and the V and J assignments and clone size from that table. The sample table contains 150,000 to 200,000 clones; only one count was recorded for approximately 80% of them. The top ten clones comprise about 6% of the sample.

Participants in the prospective study were enrolled through a virtual design, were aged about 18 to 100 years, and lived in 20 to 30 United States geographic areas. Cohort assignment in the prospective study relied on participant-reported clinical history from a screening survey and a study questionnaire. Recovered participants in ImmuneRACE Cohort 3 were defined by two consecutive negative NP/OP PCR tests, clearance by a healthcare professional, or resolution of symptoms. Mobile phlebotomists in the prospective study collected whole blood, serum and a nasopharyngeal or oropharyngeal swab from every participant. Prospective study participants could optionally give additional blood draws and questionnaires over a roughly 2-month period. Before DNA extraction, prospective study blood samples were shipped either frozen or at room temperature. Findings and caveats that apply to the study as a whole: The amount of clinical and demographic metadata varied by source and participant and was provided uncurated.

The TCR sequence derives from a middle-aged man who had recovered from COVID-19. The rearrangement combines TRBV4-1 with TRBJ2-2, with a tentative D gene TRBD2 over 5 matching bases. The sequenced material came from PBMCs or T cells enriched from blood (not recorded which). The CDR3 amino acid sequence is: CASSQDVSSTAGELFF. Read as DNA, the sequence is TGCGCCAGCAGCCAAGATGTTTCTAGCACCGCCGGGGAGCTGTTTTTT.